Described below is a single T cell receptor (beta chain) sequence and its context. These data are taken from a study of early T cells in non-severe SARS-CoV-2 infection. The CDR3 spans 15 residues. Trimming shortened V by 0 bases and J by 0 bases, and 9 bases separated the two germline ends. Per the germline V gene, CDR1 is SQVTM and CDR2 is ANQGSEA. Via MiXCR, TCRdb re-called the 5' RACE reads, giving one row per CDR3 protein. Of tens of thousands of distinct CDR3 sequences listed, roughly 13% are singletons. Sequenced sample: whole blood. The sequence derives from an adult who was a healthcare worker with PCR-confirmed SARS-CoV-2 infection or an uninfected control (not recorded which). V gene TRBV29-1 combines with J gene TRBJ1-5, with a possible D match to TRBD1 (6 bases). CDR3 sequence reads: CSVEEGGHSNQPQHF. In DNA, the CDR3 is TGCAGCGTTGAAGAGGGGGGACATAGCAATCAGCCCCAGCATTTT. Using reference TRBV29-1 and TRBJ1-5 for the parts outside the CDR3, the full variable domain is SAVISQKPSRDICQRGTSLTIQCQVDSQVTMMFWYRQQPGQSLTLIATANQGSEATYESGFVIDKFPISRPNLTFSTLTVSNMSPEDSSIYLCSVEEGGHSNQPQHFGDGTRLSIL.